The clone carrying this TCR beta chain has a handful of counts. Its specificity is unknown. The sample belongs to a study of OX40 agonist ivuxolimab in advanced cancers. Background on the study: Two patients with cutaneous melanoma and one with hepatocellular carcinoma, three in total, showed partial responses. Points from the study as a whole: By week 6 at 0.1 to 3.0 mg/kg, blood CD4+ and CD8+ T cells had expanded clonally. What antigens the expanded peripheral T cells recognized was never established.

This table comes from immunoSEQ multiplex PCR, and its TCRdb copy is limited to in-frame clones, with some not included. The sample has 35,000 to 40,000 clones; about 82% are singletons. The input for sequencing was CD4+ or CD8+ T cells sorted from blood, taken in a trial of the OX40 agonist ivuxolimab. This clonotype was obtained from an adult with an advanced solid tumor such as melanoma, head and neck, liver or kidney cancer.

The chain's CDR3 is CASSSKWRGSYGYTF. The CDR3 DNA reads as TGTGCCAGCAGCTCCAAATGGAGGGGATCCTATGGCTACACCTTC. The chain joins TRBV11-2 to TRBJ1-2; D possibly corresponds to TRBD1 (5 bases). This CDR3 contains 15 residues. Per the germline V gene, CDR1 is SGHAT and CDR2 is FQNNGV. V lost 4 bases to trimming and J lost 4 bases, with 16 bases between them.